This T cell receptor (beta chain) was retrieved from a study of spatial heterogeneity in lung cancer. Findings and limits, study-wide: Intratumoral expanded alpha and beta TCR counts were found to track tumor mutation counts.

Stated time point: sample taken at primary tumor resection. A total of around 76 untreated early-stage non-small cell lung cancer patients served as donors. Sequencing of whole RNA from tumor, nontumor lung or frozen PBMC involved no sorting. This clonotype was seen repeatedly, ten times or more. Its target is unknown. TCRdb re-called the 5' RACE reads with MiXCR, one entry per CDR3 protein. The sample has about 9,400 distinct CDR3 sequences, about 6% seen once. The sequenced sample was lung tumor tissue, obtained at surgery. This clonotype originated in a male donor with early-stage non-small cell lung cancer.

CDR3 nucleotide sequence: TGTGCCAGCAGCTTGGCGACAGGGACGAACACTGAAGCTTTCTTT. Protein product: CASSLATGTNTEAFF. This chain connects TRBV7-9 to TRBJ1-1, with 7 bases matching TRBD1. This CDR3 region has 15 residues. From germline, CDR1 is SEHNR and CDR2 FQNEAQ (reference sequence). V shed 3 bases and J 1 base; nucleotides not matched to a gene: 5.